A single sample gave rise to the 30 T cell receptor beta chains below, sequenced in a study of tumor-infiltrating lymphocytes in primary liver carcinoma. Priming with a constant-region primer yielded TCR beta cDNA from roughly 500 ng total RNA. The TCR beta library was amplified through three nested multiplex PCR rounds in a modified ARM-PCR procedure. TRBV1-TRBV30 forward primers paired with a C-beta reverse primer were used in the first two PCR rounds, which ran roughly 11 cycles each. Using its own MiXCR run on the multiplex PCR reads, TCRdb lists one record per CDR3 protein. The sample records over 95,000 distinct CDR3 sequences, roughly 69% being singletons. Between roughly 20 and 33 mg of unsorted bulk tissue served as the source from which RNA and DNA were co-extracted. The specimen sequenced was liver tumor tissue from sampling region 5. Indicated subset: tumor region T5, tumor centre. The origin of the receptors is a woman aged 60 to 75 with primary liver carcinoma and hepatitis B virus infection.

With respect to this clonotype: The germline gene is not matched at one end of the junction; a read error may be the cause. J is TRBJ1-1 and V is TRBV11-2; possible D gene TRBD1, 6 bases. The CDR3 has 15 residues. From germline, CDR1 is SGHAT and CDR2 FQNNGV. The CDR3 sequence is CVSSLVSGASIEAFF. Written as DNA, the CDR3 is TGTGTCAGCAGCTTAGTGTCAGGGGCGAGCATTGAAGCTTTCTTT.

As to this clonotype: At one end the junction does not follow the germline gene, possibly because of a read error. The chain has TRBV11-3 and TRBJ2-7, with D maybe TRBD2 (6 bases). Germline CDR1 reads SGHNT; CDR2 reads YENEEA. This CDR3 comprises 15 residues. This chain's CDR3 is CTSSSRTPGLREQYF. In nucleotides, the CDR3 is TGTACCAGCAGCTCTCGGACACCAGGACTACGCGAGCAGTACTTC.

The count of this clonotype is one. The chain uses TRBV12-3 or TRBV12-4 and TRBJ2-7; 11 bases are a match to TRBD2. The J segment lost 5 bases and the V segment lost 10 bases, leaving 10 bases of the junction unmatched. The CDR3 length is 14 residues. The CDR3 DNA follows: TGTGCCAACAGGATAGCGGGAGGGATCAACGAGCAGTACTTC. Translation gives CANRIAGGINEQYF.

V is TRBV28 and J is TRBJ2-7; D is uncertain. Germline CDR1 MDHEN, CDR2 SYDVKM. The ends were cut back, 3 bases at V and 4 bases at J, with 22 bases in the middle. There are 17 residues in the CDR3. CDR3 in amino acids: CASSFPWAGITRYEQYF. In DNA, the CDR3 is TGTGCCAGCAGTTTTCCTTGGGCAGGAATAACCCGATACGAGCAGTACTTC.

This rearrangement joins TRBV28 to TRBJ2-3; D ambiguous. Germline CDR1 and CDR2: MDHEN and SYDVKM. The CDR3 runs 16 residues. The V end lost 3 bases, the J end lost 2 bases, and 15 bases lay between the germline ends. The CDR3 here is CASSFRGSRFTDTQYF. DNA for the CDR3: TGTGCCAGCAGTTTTAGAGGAAGCAGGTTCACAGATACGCAGTATTTT.

This clonotype occurred many times. This chain joins TRBV29-1 and TRBJ2-7, with 10 bases that match TRBD1. The CDR3 has 13 residues. V shed 7 bases and J 6 bases; nucleotides not matched to a gene: 9. CDR1 SQVTM and CDR2 ANQGSEA come from the germline V gene. This chain's CDR3 is CSATGGVRSEQYF. The CDR3 nucleotides are TGCAGCGCGACAGGGGGCGTGAGGTCCGAGCAGTACTTC.

Ten or more counts support this clonotype. The rearrangement links TRBV14 to TRBJ2-7; D is unresolved. Germline CDR1 SGHDN, CDR2 FVKESK. CDR3 length: 12 amino acids. V was trimmed by 1 base and J by 3 bases, leaving 4 bases between them. The CDR3 sequence: CASSQVFYEQYF. For the CDR3, the DNA is TGTGCCAGCAGCCAAGTTTTCTACGAGCAGTACTTC.

A note on this clonotype: As the CDR3 is not closed by the conserved phenylalanine or tryptophan, this likely results from a read error. The DNA is omitted, as the CDR3 cannot be located on it reliably, and the CDR3 follows TCRdb's listing. The J gene is TRBJ2-7, the V gene TRBV11-2; the D segment call TRBD1 is taken from the table without a DNA check. From germline, CDR1 is SGHAT and CDR2 FQNNGV. The CDR3 length equals 14 residues, ends included. CDR3 sequence: CASSSPQLSAEEYI.

This clonotype was picked up many times. The CDR3, as DNA: TGTGCTAGTGGTTTACAGGGGGCTTGGGAGACCCAGTACTTC. Amino acid sequence: CASGLQGAWETQYF. This chain links TRBV12-5 with TRBJ2-5, with 9 positions matching TRBD1. Per germline, CDR1 LGHNT and CDR2 FRNRAP. With V trimmed by 3 bases and J by 5 bases, 4 bases remained unmatched. The CDR3 has 14 residues.

Many counts were recorded for this clonotype. This rearrangement joins TRBV6-5 to TRBJ2-1; tentatively, D is TRBD1 or TRBD2 (5 bases each). V was pared by 4 bases and J by 7 bases, with 14 bases between. The CDR3 loop spans 14 amino acids. The germline V gene encodes CDR1 MNHEY and CDR2 SVGAGI. The CDR3 loop reads CASSWDHRANEQFF. The DNA of the CDR3 is TGTGCCAGCAGTTGGGACCACCGTGCAAATGAGCAGTTCTTC.

With regard to this clonotype: An end of the junction differs from the germline gene, which may be a read error. V gene TRBV29-1 combines with J gene TRBJ2-3; the match to TRBD2 covers 11 bases. Germline V gene data show CDR1 as SQVTM and CDR2 as ANQGSEA. This CDR3 has 17 residues. The CDR3 loop reads CSVEGWLAGGNTATQYF. CDR3 sequence (DNA): TGCAGCGTTGAAGGTTGGCTAGCGGGAGGCAACACAGCTACGCAGTATTTT.

The chain carries TRBV12-3 or TRBV12-4 and TRBJ2-7; weak D call: TRBD1 (5 bases). This CDR3 has 14 amino acids. The V end lost 6 bases, the J end lost 10 bases, and 22 bases lay between the germline ends. CDR3 loop: CASSQGKCGADQYF. Written as DNA, the CDR3 is TGTGCCAGCAGCCAAGGCAAGTGTGGGGCCGATCAGTACTTC.

There are many counts of this clonotype. V gene TRBV14 combines with J gene TRBJ2-5; D is ambiguous. CDR1 and CDR2 from the germline V gene are SGHDN and FVKESK. The CDR3 totals 13 residues. The ends were cut back, 4 bases at V and 1 base at J, with 7 bases in the middle. The CDR3 coding sequence is TGTGCCAGCAGCCGGCAGATCCAAGAGACCCAGTACTTC. It translates to CASSRQIQETQYF.

Within the sample, this clonotype is medium-sized (0.01 to 0.1%). V usage is TRBV11-2 and J usage is TRBJ1-1; D is ambiguous. V shed 5 bases and J shed 5 bases, with 6 bases lying between them. Germline CDR1 is SGHAT and CDR2 is FQNNGV. This CDR3 has 11 residues. The CDR3 nucleotides read TGTGCCAGCAGCCCGTTTACTGAAGCTTTCTTT. Protein: CASSPFTEAFF. Combining the CDR3 with reference TRBV11-2 and TRBJ1-1 gives the whole variable domain EAGVAQSPRYKIIEKRQSVAFWCNPISGHATLYWYQQILGQGPKLLIQFQNNGVVDDSQLPKDRFSAERLKGVDSTLKIQPAKLEDSAVYLCASSPFTEAFFGQGTRLTVV.

CDR3 nucleotides: TGTGCTAGCGGTAACCCAGGGGGCATGAAGACCCAGTACTTC. Translating gives CASGNPGGMKTQYF. V gene TRBV28 combines with J gene TRBJ2-5; 8 bases match TRBD1. The CDR3 extends over 14 amino acids. Germline V lookup: CDR1 MDHEN, CDR2 SYDVKM.

The gene calls are TRBV5-1 and TRBJ1-2, with 9 bases identical to TRBD1. The junction had 10 bases not matched to a gene; V was cut back by 0 bases and J by 4 bases. CDR3 length: 17 amino acids. Germline CDR1 reads SGHRS; CDR2 reads YFSETQ. The CDR3 sequence: CASSLDPSQGAGYGYTF. In DNA, the CDR3 is TGCGCCAGCAGCTTGGACCCATCACAGGGGGCTGGCTATGGCTACACCTTC.

This clonotype was counted only a few times. Germline and junction disagree at one end, which may indicate a read error. The gene calls are TRBV6-6 and TRBJ2-1; D remains ambiguous. This CDR3 is 12 amino acids long. The germline CDR1 and CDR2 sequences are MNHNY and SVGAGI (reference sequence). CDR3 protein: CGSSRTYSEQFF. CDR3 nucleotide sequence: TGTGGCAGCAGTCGGACCTACAGTGAGCAGTTCTTC.

Notes on this clonotype: A junction end diverges from the germline sequence, so it may reflect a read error. V usage is TRBV4-2 and J usage is TRBJ2-2; D may be TRBD2 (6 bases). The CDR3 runs to 15 residues. From germline, CDR1 is LGHNA and CDR2 YNFKEQ. CDR3 in amino acids: CANSPRLDPVGELFF. The CDR3 bases are TGTGCCAACAGCCCCCGACTAGACCCGGTCGGGGAGCTATTTTTT.

At least ten counts were recorded for this clonotype. The V and J genes are TRBV10-3 and TRBJ1-2; 7 positions match TRBD1. V lost 11 bases to trimming and J lost 4 bases; unmatched junction nucleotides: 10. The CDR3 sequence is 13 residues long. CDR1 ENHRY and CDR2 SYGVKD come from the germline V gene. In nucleotides, the CDR3 is TGTGCCCTAAGACAGGGAGTTTTCTATGGCTACACCTTC. Translation gives CALRQGVFYGYTF.

Notes on this clonotype: Germline is not matched at one junction end, which may reflect a read error. The chain recombines TRBV12-3 or TRBV12-4 with TRBJ1-6; D is perhaps TRBD1 (6 bases). This CDR3 region has 14 residues. This chain's CDR3 is CASSSRGQNSPIHF. In DNA form, the CDR3 reads TGTGCCAGCAGTTCACGTGGACAGAATTCACCCATCCACTTT.

To note about this clonotype: One end of the junction does not line up with germline, which may come from a read error. V gene TRBV4-1 combines with J gene TRBJ1-2; TRBD1 aligns across 7 bases. Germline V gives CDR1 MGHRA, CDR2 YSYEKL. This CDR3 comprises 14 residues. CDR3 in DNA: TGCGCCAGTAGCCAAGCAGGGGGATCCTATGGCTACATCTTC. It translates to CASSQAGGSYGYIF.

This chain uses TRBV18 with TRBJ2-3; 11 bases map to TRBD2. The CDR3 spans 13 residues. The J segment lost 13 bases and the V segment lost 2 bases, leaving 5 bases of the junction unmatched. Germline CDR1 reads KGHSH; CDR2 reads LQKENI. The CDR3 reads CASSPGTSGTEYF. DNA for the CDR3: TGTGCCAGCTCACCAGGGACTAGCGGAACCGAGTATTTT.

In regard to this clonotype: A read error may account for a junction end that differs from germline. CDR3 sequence: CASSQDPYMGRADTQYF. CDR3 bases: TGCGCCAGCAGCCAAGATCCCTACATGGGGCGAGCGGATACGCAATATTTT. This sequence joins TRBV4-1 and TRBJ2-3; D is perhaps TRBD1 or TRBD2 (5 bases each). The CDR3 runs to 17 residues. The germline V gene encodes CDR1 MGHRA and CDR2 YSYEKL.

The chain links TRBV11-2 to TRBJ1-2; no firm D call. CDR3 length: 14 residues. CDR1 SGHAT and CDR2 FQNNGV come from the germline V gene. V was cut by 6 bases and J by 1 base, with 12 bases left in between. This CDR3 is CASRPGLYNYGYTF. Here the CDR3 DNA reads TGTGCCAGCAGACCCGGACTGTATAACTATGGCTACACCTTC.

This clonotype has only one observation. The junction departs from the called germline gene at one end, perhaps through a read error. The CDR3 sequence: CASSLYRTGEPFF. CDR3 coding DNA: TGTGCCAGCAGCTTATATAGGACTGGAGAGCCGTTTTTT. The rearrangement uses TRBV11-2 and TRBJ2-2; possibly TRBD2 for D (5 bases). Germline V CDR1 and CDR2: SGHAT, FQNNGV. The CDR3 has 13 amino acids.

On this clonotype itself: The junction does not match germline at one end; this may be a read error. This chain joins TRBV11-2 and TRBJ2-2; D is possibly TRBD2 (5 bases). CDR3 length: 15 amino acids. CDR1 and CDR2 (germline): SGHAT, FQNNGV. This chain's CDR3 is CASSLPQGLTGELFF. For the CDR3, the DNA is TGTGCCAGCAGCCTTCCGCAAGGACTGACCGGGGAGTTGTTTTTT. The variable domain in full, completed from reference TRBV11-2 and TRBJ2-2, reads EAGVAQSPRYKIIEKRQSVAFWCNPISGHATLYWYQQILGQGPKLLIQFQNNGVVDDSQLPKDRFSAERLKGVDSTLKIQPAKLEDSAVYLCASSLPQGLTGELFFGEGSRLTVL.

The rearrangement joins TRBV7-2 to TRBJ2-7; no reliable D call. Germline V gene lookup returns CDR1 SGHTA and CDR2 FQGNSA. The CDR3 extends over 13 amino acids. V lost 1 base, J lost 7 bases, and 11 bases lay in between. CDR3 in amino acids: CASSLGSVWEQYF. The CDR3 coding sequence is TGTGCCAGCAGCTTAGGGTCCGTGTGGGAGCAGTACTTC. Using reference TRBV7-2 and TRBJ2-7 for the parts outside the CDR3, the full variable domain is GAGVSQSPSNKVTEKGKDVELRCDPISGHTALYWYRQSLGQGLEFLIYFQGNSAPDKSGLPSDRFSAERTGGSVSTLTIQRTQQEDSAVYLCASSLGSVWEQYFGPGTRLTVT.

The V call is TRBV13, the J call TRBJ2-1, with no clear D. Germline V gene lookup returns CDR1 PRHDT and CDR2 FYEKMQ (reference sequence). The CDR3 spans 17 residues. The V and J ends lost 5 bases and 8 bases respectively, with 25 bases between them. The CDR3 region is CASSPPQAEPTMYEQFF. In nucleotides, the CDR3 is TGTGCCAGCAGCCCTCCCCAGGCGGAACCTACCATGTATGAGCAGTTCTTC.

DNA for the CDR3: TGTGCCAGCAGTTTTTGGGGGACTAGCACAGATACGCAGTATTTT. It yields the protein CASSFWGTSTDTQYF. The V gene is TRBV28, the J gene TRBJ2-3; TRBD2 is a possible D gene (6 bases). The germline CDR1 and CDR2 sequences are MDHEN and SYDVKM. This CDR3 comprises 15 residues. V lost 3 bases and J 0 bases, leaving 10 bases between the germline ends.

Turning to this clonotype: The junction shows a germline mismatch at one end, possibly a read error. This chain joins TRBV5-1 and TRBJ1-3; D remains ambiguous. The CDR3 sequence is 16 residues long. Per the germline V gene, CDR1 is SGHRS and CDR2 is YFSETQ. CDR3 DNA sequence: TGCGCCATCAACACCGCCGACACGAGCTCTGGAGACACCATATATTTT. It translates to CAINTADTSSGDTIYF.